This TCR beta chain was documented in a study of T cell responses to AZD1222 COVID-19 vaccine (dated by TCRdb to the early 2020s). Background for the entire study: AZD1222 recipients whose second dose came at about 4 weeks and those whose second dose came at about 12 weeks were combined into one group, since spike-specific TCR depth and breadth did not differ between the two schedules. TCR sequencing was performed for 230 to 250 trial participants, of whom about 210 were given two doses of AZD1222 and around 25 were given two doses of MenACWY control vaccine. Trial participants were enrolled by age into 18-55, 56-69 and 70-plus year subgroups, with approximately 160, 26 and 62 TCR-sequenced participants respectively. Study-level results and caveats: Conclusions about previously exposed vaccinees are limited because only six or seven AZD1222 recipients were SARS-CoV-2 seropositive at baseline. Vaccine-associated CD4 TCRs spanned the whole spike protein, with dominant responses in regions 160-218 and 743-854. Nearly half of unique spike-specific TCRs reportedly recognized epitopes outside regions mutated in the B.1.351 and B.1.1.7 variants. After two AZD1222 doses, spike-specific TCR breadth and depth were significantly higher than at day 0 and than in MenACWY recipients. Most participants were white British and females outnumbered males, and the authors suggested that clonal diversity may have been underestimated. No day 14 peak-response samples were available, so repertoires were characterized only after the peak T cell response. The 56-69-year group was small, and its depth increase did not reach significance, likely because of low power.

From its cysteine to its phenylalanine, the CDR3 spans 15 amino acids. Of all the DNA, just the CDR3 is kept, 45 bases in frame from base 1. According to the germline V gene (reference sequence), CDR1 reads GTSNPN and CDR2 reads SVGIG. V and J are trimmed by 3 bases and 7 bases, and the gene matches miss 12 bases of the junction. The CDR3 regions of human TCRbeta chains were analyzed by immunosequencing. In the original analysis: TCRs in the repertoires were compared against a reference library of SARS-CoV-2-specific TCRs that had been generated with the MIRA antigen-specificity platform. Breadth meant the fraction of unique TCRs that were SARS-CoV-2-associated, whereas depth meant the fraction of total T cells that were SARS-CoV-2-associated. Using the MIRA data, every spike-specific TCR was mapped to the spike region that the TCR reacted to and assigned to either a CD4 or a CD8 class. Log10-transformed breadth and depth values were compared by one-way ANOVA with Sidak's multiple comparisons tests. The immuneACCESS repertoire file appears here via TCRdb, limited to in-frame rearrangements. These files lack a portion of the clones; in checked studies, under half of the deficit traces to unresolved V genes, and the cause of the others is not known. V, J and clone size are those of that table, while D and trimming were read from the DNA. The sample table lists about 120,000 clones, roughly nine tenths of them with a count of one. The top ten clones comprise approximately 2.5% of the sample.

On this clone itself: Its antigen specificity is not known. The input lacks base qualities; no much larger clone sits a single base away.

The time point label for this specimen denotes: baseline before first vaccination. Vaccinee samples came from UK trials COV001 and COV002, including a single-blind randomized controlled phase 2/3 trial of AZD1222 (ChAdOx1 nCoV-19) in healthy adults. Trial participant PBMC samples were collected at day 0 and day 28 after the second dose for TCRbeta chain sequencing. This clonotype was obtained from an adult in good health. The chain is made from TRBV30 and TRBJ1-5; 7 nucleotides in the junction match TRBD1. The starting material was peripheral blood, obtained on day 0 of AZD1222 vaccination. The CDR3 amino acid sequence is: CAWSRPGQVGQPQHF. The DNA reads TGTGCCTGGAGCCGCCCCGGACAGGTTGGGCAGCCCCAGCATTTT. Full variable domain (CDR3 extended with the reference TRBV30 and TRBJ1-5 proteins): SQTIHQWPATLVQPVGSPLSLECTVEGTSNPNLYWYRQAAGRGLQLLFYSVGIGQISSEVPQNLSASRPQDRQFILSSKKLLLSDSGFYLCAWSRPGQVGQPQHFGDGTRLSIL.